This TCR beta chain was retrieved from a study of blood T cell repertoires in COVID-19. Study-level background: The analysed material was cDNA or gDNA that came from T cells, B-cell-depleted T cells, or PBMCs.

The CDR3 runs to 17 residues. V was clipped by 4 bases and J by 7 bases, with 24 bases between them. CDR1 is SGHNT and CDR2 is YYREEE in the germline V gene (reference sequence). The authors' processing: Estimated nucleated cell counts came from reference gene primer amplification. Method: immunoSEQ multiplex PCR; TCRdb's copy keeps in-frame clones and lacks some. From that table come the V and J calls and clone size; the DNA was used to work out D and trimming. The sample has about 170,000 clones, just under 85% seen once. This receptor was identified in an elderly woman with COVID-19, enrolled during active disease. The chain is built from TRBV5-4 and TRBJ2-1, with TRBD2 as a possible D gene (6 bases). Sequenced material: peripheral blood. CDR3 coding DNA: TGTGCCAGCAGCCCACAAGGATTCGGGGGAGGAAGGAATGAGCAGTTCTTC. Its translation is CASSPQGFGGGRNEQFF.